This T cell receptor (beta chain) stems from a study of CD8+CD57+ T cells in acquired aplastic anemia. Researchers used genomic DNA as the template to profile TCR beta VDJ and CDR3. A single record per CDR3 protein comes from TCRdb applying MiXCR to the reads. The repertoire holds more than 45,000 distinct CDR3 sequences, 55% to 75% seen once, with 34% in the top ten. V was trimmed by 6 bases and J by 0 bases, leaving 18 bases between them. CDR3 length equals 17 residues. Per germline, CDR1 ENHRY and CDR2 SYGVKD. The genes are TRBV10-3 and TRBJ2-1; the D call may be TRBD1 or TRBD2 (5 bases each). Sequenced input: sorted CD4+, CD8+, or CD8+CD57+ T cells (not recorded which) from PBMCs. The sequence was collected from a human donor in good health, serving as a control. CDR3 in amino acids: CAIRGDGLSDSYNEQFF. CDR3 DNA: TGTGCCATCAGAGGGGACGGACTTTCCGACTCCTACAATGAGCAGTTCTTC.